This TCR beta chain was observed in a study of T-cell reconstitution after alpha-beta-depleted transplantation in children. Overall study results and limits: Several hundred rapidly expanded clones from non-depleted graft cells reportedly supplied alpha-beta T cells about two months post-transplant.

Concerning this clonotype: Antigen specificity is unknown.

Preparation of the TCRbeta library involved a method that used unique molecular identifiers. TCRdb reprocessed the PCR reads with MiXCR, giving one entry per CDR3 protein. Counted here are more than 200,000 distinct CDR3 sequences, about 15% occurring once; the ten biggest clones make up 35% to 50%. The CDR3 covers 16 residues. Between the trimmed V and J ends, which lost 6 bases and 6 bases, there was a span of 24 bases. The sequencing here drew on PBMCs, mostly from graft donor cells, taken 360 days after TCRalphabeta/CD19-depleted stem cell transplant. The chain links TRBV12-3 or TRBV12-4 to TRBJ2-7; D may be TRBD1 (5 bases). The TCR originated in a male patient aged 2-9 years who had a stem cell transplant for acute lymphoblastic leukemia, so the T cells may come from the graft donor. CDR3 DNA sequence: TGTGCCAGCAGCTCCTCCACCTTCTCAGGGTCCCTCGAGCAGTACTTC. Translated, it gives CASSSSTFSGSLEQYF.